The 25 T cell receptor beta chains listed next were all sequenced from one sample in a study of radiotherapy plus CTLA-4 blockade in lung cancer (dated by TCRdb to 2017 to 2018). The library was generated by the immunoSEQ multiplex PCR assay. In its TCRdb copy, this immuneACCESS table keeps in-frame sequences only and misses some clones. Where compared with another copy, unresolved V genes explain less than half of these, and the others have no known cause. The sample profile shows roughly 50,000 clones; 75% to 90% of them were found once. The ten largest clonotypes hold roughly 17% of the sample. Source: peripheral blood, taken from a patient treated with radiotherapy plus ipilimumab. The receptors were sampled from a human donor with non-small cell lung cancer that progressed on radiotherapy plus ipilimumab. Some clones in this sample may be carry-over from other donors' samples.

Only one count was recorded for this clone. The chain uses TRBV9 and TRBJ2-5; 9 nucleotides match TRBD2. The V gene's germline CDR1 is SGDLS and CDR2 YYNGEE. This CDR3 spans 15 amino acids. V trimming: 4 bases; J trimming: 2 bases; junction bases outside the gene matches: 6. This CDR3 reads CASSPGTSRQETQYF. CDR3 DNA sequence: TGTGCCAGCAGCCCCGGGACTAGCAGGCAAGAGACCCAGTACTTC.

V and J are TRBV6-5 and TRBJ2-3; 9 bases fit TRBD2. From germline, CDR1 is MNHEY and CDR2 SVGAGI. The V gene end was trimmed by 3 bases and the J gene end by 7 bases; junction bases not matched to a gene: 5. CDR3 size: 14 residues. The CDR3 here is CASSYGGGANTQYF. The CDR3 DNA reads TGTGCCAGCAGTTATGGCGGGGGGGCCAATACGCAGTATTTT.

The rearrangement uses TRBV18 and TRBJ1-2, with a tentative D call TRBD1 (6 bases). The CDR3 has 14 amino acids. Per germline, CDR1 KGHSH and CDR2 LQKENI. V was pared by 3 bases and J by 8 bases, with 16 bases between. CDR3 bases: TGTGCCAGCTCACCGAACCTACAGGGTTGGGGCTACACCTTC. Its protein product is CASSPNLQGWGYTF.

The CDR3 spells CASSATGTGGDEQYF. CDR3 coding DNA: TGTGCCAGCAGCGCGACCGGGACAGGGGGCGACGAGCAGTACTTC. The chain has TRBV7-3 and TRBJ2-7; 12 bases are shared with TRBD1. The CDR3 contains 15 residues. CDR1 is SGHTA and CDR2 is FQGTGA in the germline V gene. J was trimmed by 5 bases and V by 5 bases; bases with no gene match: 7.

The J gene is TRBJ1-1, the V gene TRBV18; 7 bases are shared with TRBD1. The CDR3 runs 16 residues. The junction had 9 bases not matched to a gene; V was cut back by 5 bases and J by 0 bases. The V gene's germline CDR1 is KGHSH and CDR2 LQKENI. CDR3 in DNA: TGTGCCAGCTCAGTACAGGGGAATACCATGAACACTGAAGCTTTCTTT. Its protein is CASSVQGNTMNTEAFF.

The chain uses TRBV5-5 and TRBJ1-2; tentative D call: TRBD1 (6 bases). V was shortened by 4 bases and J by 7 bases, with 17 bases between the two germline ends. Germline-derived CDR1 and CDR2 are SGHKS and YYEKEE (reference sequence). The CDR3 contains 14 residues. CDR3 DNA sequence: TGTGCCAGCAGCCCAAGCGGGGGGGCGGTTGGCTACACCTTC. Translated: CASSPSGGAVGYTF.

J is TRBJ1-1 and V is TRBV5-1; D is uncertain. V lost 7 bases and J lost 1, with 20 bases in between. CDR3 length equals 16 residues. Per the germline V gene, CDR1 is SGHRS and CDR2 is YFSETQ. The CDR3 is CASHDGVGSRNTEAFF. DNA of the CDR3: TGCGCCAGCCATGACGGGGTAGGGAGTCGGAACACTGAAGCTTTCTTT.

The rearrangement uses TRBV6-6 and TRBJ2-7, with 9 bases fitting TRBD1. Germline V gene lookup returns CDR1 MNHNY and CDR2 SVGAGI (reference sequence). V gave up 3 bases and J gave up 3 bases; unmatched junction bases: 9. CDR3 size: 16 residues. The CDR3 bases are TGTGCCAGCAGTTATATCCCGGGACAGGGAGACTACGAGCAGTACTTC. This sequence encodes CASSYIPGQGDYEQYF.

This chain joins TRBV11-2 and TRBJ1-6, with D unresolved. This CDR3 comprises 16 residues. Trimming pared 0 bases from V and 7 bases from J, leaving 13 bases between. Germline V gives CDR1 SGHAT, CDR2 FQNNGV. The CDR3 DNA follows: TGTGCCAGCAGCTTAGATCAAGCGAGGCGAAATTCACCCCTCCACTTT. Translation: CASSLDQARRNSPLHF.

The chain is built from TRBV5-8 and TRBJ2-3; D ambiguous. The germline V and J ends were trimmed by 2 bases and 6 bases, with 13 bases remaining between them. Germline CDR1 is SGHTS and CDR2 is YDEGEE. CDR3 length: 14 amino acids. CDR3 loop: CASSLAQVVDTQYF. CDR3 DNA sequence: TGTGCCAGCAGCTTAGCCCAGGTCGTGGATACGCAGTATTTT.

This chain connects TRBV13 to TRBJ2-5, with 10 nucleotides matching TRBD1. Unmatched junction bases numbered 9, after V lost 0 bases and J lost 5 bases. This CDR3 has 17 amino acids. Germline V gene lookup returns CDR1 PRHDT and CDR2 FYEKMQ (reference sequence). The CDR3 protein is CASSLGPGQGPGETQYF. CDR3 DNA: TGTGCCAGCAGCTTAGGCCCGGGACAGGGGCCCGGGGAGACCCAGTACTTC. Variable domain in full (rest from reference TRBV13 and TRBJ2-5): AAGVIQSPRHLIKEKRETATLKCYPIPRHDTVYWYQQGPGQDPQFLISFYEKMQSDKGSIPDRFSAQQFSDYHSELNMSSLELGDSALYFCASSLGPGQGPGETQYFGPGTRLLVL.

This chain uses TRBV18 with TRBJ2-7; D perhaps matches TRBD1 (5 bases). Germline V gene lookup returns CDR1 KGHSH and CDR2 LQKENI. The CDR3 runs to 13 residues. V gave up 4 bases and J gave up 3 bases, with 10 bases separating them. DNA of the CDR3: TGTGCCAGCTCACGACTCGACAGCTACGAGCAGTACTTC. Translation: CASSRLDSYEQYF.

The J gene is TRBJ1-1, the V gene TRBV10-2; 9 positions agree with TRBD1. In germline, CDR1 is WSHSY, CDR2 SAAADI. The CDR3 length is 13 residues. V gave up 2 bases and J gave up 9 bases; unmatched junction bases: 4. DNA for the CDR3: TGCGCCAGCAGTGAGGCCACAGGGGGCAAAGCTTTCTTT. Amino acid sequence: CASSEATGGKAFF.

With regard to this clone: Other DNA sequences of this sample code for an identical CDR3. V gene TRBV9 combines with J gene TRBJ1-2, with D possibly being TRBD1 (5 bases). V was pared by 0 bases and J by 2 bases, with 11 bases between. The germline V gene has CDR1 SGDLS and CDR2 YYNGEE. This CDR3 has 15 residues. CDR3 loop: CASSVGRGGNYGYTF. CDR3 nucleotide sequence: TGTGCCAGCAGCGTAGGAAGGGGAGGAAACTATGGCTACACCTTC.

This chain links TRBV7-9 with TRBJ2-7; no clear D. This CDR3 spans 11 amino acids. V was pared by 3 bases and J by 3 bases, with 3 bases between. CDR1 and CDR2 (germline): SEHNR, FQNEAQ (reference sequence). The CDR3, as DNA: TGTGCCAGCAGCTTCCTCTACGAGCAGTACTTC. Its translation: CASSFLYEQYF.

This chain joins TRBV27 and TRBJ2-5, with TRBD1 matching over 7 bases. This CDR3 spans 16 amino acids. Germline loops: CDR1 MNHEY, CDR2 SMNVEV (reference sequence). V lost 5 bases and J lost 2; bases outside the gene matches: 11. The CDR3 is CASSPGTVSSQETQYF. In nucleotides, the CDR3 is TGTGCCAGCAGTCCAGGGACAGTTTCGAGTCAAGAGACCCAGTACTTC.

The chain combines TRBV13 with TRBJ2-6; D is perhaps TRBD1 (6 bases). This CDR3 comprises 16 residues. Germline assignment: CDR1 PRHDT and CDR2 FYEKMQ (reference sequence). The V end was cut by 2 bases, the J end by 4 bases, with 12 bases between. The CDR3 nucleotides are TGTGCCAGCAGCTTATCCAGGGGCGTAGGGGCCAACGTCCTGACTTTC. Its translation: CASSLSRGVGANVLTF.

The V gene is TRBV25-1, the J gene TRBJ1-3; tentatively, D is TRBD1 (6 bases). The germline gives CDR1 MGHDK, CDR2 SYGVNS. This CDR3 has 16 amino acids. Deletions cut 5 bases from V and 2 bases from J, with 16 bases between. The DNA for the CDR3 is TGTGCCAGCAGTAATCACAGGGAAGCGGCTGGAAACACCATATATTTT. It specifies CASSNHREAAGNTIYF.

This chain uses TRBV25-1 with TRBJ1-2; 9 bases are a match to TRBD1. The CDR3 is made up of 11 amino acids. CDR1 MGHDK and CDR2 SYGVNS come from the germline V gene. The junction had 2 bases not matched to a gene; V was cut back by 5 bases and J by 10 bases. CDR3 loop: CASSRQGDYTF. CDR3 in DNA: TGTGCCAGCAGTAGACAGGGGGACTACACCTTC.

This chain joins TRBV7-8 and TRBJ2-6, with D uncertain. CDR1 and CDR2 from the germline V gene are SGHVS and FQNEAQ. The V and J ends lost 1 base and 0 bases respectively, with 4 bases between them. The CDR3 totals 15 residues. CDR3 in DNA: TGTGCCAGCAGCTTAGGGCACTCTGGGGCCAACGTCCTGACTTTC. Amino acid sequence: CASSLGHSGANVLTF.

This clone was observed a handful of times. The chain employs TRBV4-3 and TRBJ1-5; no reliable D call. This CDR3 region has 16 residues. From germline, CDR1 is LGHNA and CDR2 YSLEER. V lost 0 bases and J lost 0, with 9 bases in between. DNA for the CDR3: TGCGCCAGCAGCCAAGATTCGGGTTATAGCAATCAGCCCCAGCATTTT. Translated: CASSQDSGYSNQPQHF.

V and J are TRBV19 and TRBJ2-7; 9 bases align to TRBD2. The CDR3 consists of 17 residues. J gave up 3 bases and V 6 bases, and 15 bases lay outside the gene matches. CDR1 and CDR2 (germline): LNHDA, SQIVND (reference sequence). Here the CDR3 reads CASRFKGVSGSFYEQYF. DNA for the CDR3: TGTGCCAGTAGATTCAAGGGGGTTAGCGGGAGCTTCTACGAGCAGTACTTC.

The chain couples TRBV30 to TRBJ2-5, with 10 nucleotides matching TRBD2. V shed 3 bases, J shed 5 bases, and the junction held 15 bases outside the gene matches. CDR1 is GTSNPN and CDR2 is SVGIG in the germline V gene (reference sequence). This CDR3 spans 17 amino acids. CDR3 sequence (DNA): TGTGCCTGGAGGGAAAGGGGTGCTAGCGGGAGAGGGGAGACCCAGTACTTC. Its protein is CAWRERGASGRGETQYF. Full variable domain (outside the CDR3, taken from reference TRBV30 and TRBJ2-5): SQTIHQWPATLVQPVGSPLSLECTVEGTSNPNLYWYRQAAGRGLQLLFYSVGIGQISSEVPQNLSASRPQDRQFILSSKKLLLSDSGFYLCAWRERGASGRGETQYFGPGTRLLVL.

As DNA, the CDR3 is TGTGCCAGCAAGCAGGGGCGCGGTTCACCCCTCCACTTT. Translation gives CASKQGRGSPLHF. The chain joins TRBV2 to TRBJ1-6, with D maybe TRBD1 (6 bases). Germline V lookup: CDR1 SNHLY, CDR2 FYNNEI. V shed 7 bases and J shed 9 bases, with 13 bases lying between them. The CDR3 contains 13 residues.

This chain connects TRBV9 to TRBJ1-1; D is uncertain. The length of the CDR3 is 13 residues. Germline loops: CDR1 SGDLS, CDR2 YYNGEE. Between the trimmed V and J ends, which lost 1 base and 2 bases, there was a span of 6 bases. The CDR3 DNA sequence: TGTGCCAGCAGCGTAACAGATAACACTGAAGCTTTCTTT. Its translation: CASSVTDNTEAFF.